This is a list of T cell receptor beta chains from one sample in a study of CD8 T cells in Susac syndrome. TCRdb recomputed calls from the immunoSEQ multiplex PCR reads with MiXCR, one row per CDR3 protein. The sample lists some 130,000 distinct CDR3 sequences; approximately 94% were seen once. Sample: CD4+ T cells from PBMCs. The receptors originated from a human donor with multiple sclerosis. CDR3s include the opening cysteine and the closing phenylalanine or tryptophan. The D gene is left open where the match is weak. Clone size is given for some rows only: seen once, a few or many times, or a class if the clone is expanded.

clone_size	j_call	d_call	v_call	cdr3_nt	cdr3_aa
.	TRBJ2-2	TRBD2	TRBV19	TGTGCCAGTAGTCCCGGACTAGCACCCGGGGAGCTGTTTTTT	CASSPGLAPGELFF
.	TRBJ1-2	.	TRBV28	TGTGCCAGCAGAGCAACCAACTATGGCTACACCTTC	CASRATNYGYTF
.	TRBJ1-1	.	TRBV6-1	TGTGCCAGCAGGGAGAGGGCGTTCACTGAAGCTTTCTTT	CASRERAFTEAFF
.	TRBJ2-7	TRBD2	TRBV4-3	TGCGCCAGCAGCCCGACTAGCGGCTACGAGCAGTACTTC	CASSPTSGYEQYF
.	TRBJ2-4	.	TRBV30	TGTGCCTGGAGTGTACCCGGGACCAAAAACATTCAGTACTTC	CAWSVPGTKNIQYF
.	TRBJ1-2	TRBD1	TRBV30	TGTGCCTGGAGTGTTACCCCGGGACAGGGGACCTATGGCTACACCTTC	CAWSVTPGQGTYGYTF
once	TRBJ1-2	.	TRBV16	TGTGCCAGCAGCCAATGGGCAGGGACTGAGGAGGGCTACACCTTC	CASSQWAGTEEGYTF
.	TRBJ1-1	.	TRBV6-2/TRBV6-3	TGTGCCAGCTTCGGGGGGTTCACTGAAGCTTTCTTT	CASFGGFTEAFF
.	TRBJ1-1	.	TRBV28	TGTGCCAGCAGTTTGGCGGAGGGGTTCGGCACTGAAGCTTTCTTT	CASSLAEGFGTEAFF
.	TRBJ1-5	TRBD1	TRBV27	TGTGCCAGCAGTAAGACAGGGGGCCCTCAGCCCCAGCATTTT	CASSKTGGPQPQHF
.	TRBJ2-7	.	TRBV5-1	TGCGCCAGCAGCTTATTAGAGGGGAACTACGAGCAGTACTTC	CASSLLEGNYEQYF
once	TRBJ2-1	.	TRBV7-9	TGTGCCAGCAGCGAGCTGGAGGGGCAGTTCTTC	CASSELEGQFF
.	TRBJ1-5	TRBD1	TRBV12-3/TRBV12-4	TGTGCCAGCAGCCCTCACAGGGGGGCACAGCCCCAGCATTTT	CASSPHRGAQPQHF
.	TRBJ1-5	.	TRBV7-9	TGTGCCAGCAGCTTAGGGGATTATAGCAATCAGCCCCAGCATTTT	CASSLGDYSNQPQHF
.	TRBJ2-7	.	TRBV5-1	TGCGCCAGCAGCTGGGGCGCGGGGTCTAACCACGAGCAGTACTTC	CASSWGAGSNHEQYF
.	TRBJ2-7	.	TRBV20-1	TGCAGTGCTAGATTCGGCGGGAACTACGAGCAGTACTTC	CSARFGGNYEQYF
.	TRBJ1-2	.	TRBV6-5	TGTGCCAGCTGGGCCGATGGCTACACCTTC	CASWADGYTF
.	TRBJ2-7	TRBD2	TRBV7-8	TGTGCCAGCAGCCAAACGGGGGGTGGGTACTACGAGCAGTACTTC	CASSQTGGGYYEQYF
.	TRBJ2-2	.	TRBV11-2	TGTGCCAGCAGCCCTGACCGGACAGCGAACACCGGGGAGCTGTTTTTT	CASSPDRTANTGELFF
few	TRBJ2-1	TRBD2	TRBV12-3/TRBV12-4	TGTGCCAGCAGTCCTAGCGGGAGTTACAATGAGCAGTTCTTC	CASSPSGSYNEQFF
.	TRBJ1-2	.	TRBV5-1	TGCGCCAGCAGCTTGGCTGCTATCTATGGCTACACCTTC	CASSLAAIYGYTF
.	TRBJ2-2	.	TRBV5-1	TGCGCCAGCAGCTTGACGGACGGGGAGCTGTTTTTT	CASSLTDGELFF
.	TRBJ2-1	.	TRBV5-1	TGCGCCAGCAGCCGCGCGGCCCCAATGGGGGGTGAGCAGTTCTTC	CASSRAAPMGGEQFF
.	TRBJ1-3	.	TRBV30	TGTGCCTGGAGTGGGGCAGTCTCTGGAAACACCATATATTTT	CAWSGAVSGNTIYF
.	TRBJ2-7	.	TRBV5-1	TGCGCCAGCAGCCACACTGCGGGCGGAGTCTACGAGCAGTACTTC	CASSHTAGGVYEQYF
.	TRBJ2-1	TRBD2	TRBV20-1	TGCAGTGCTGGTGGACTAGGCACCCGCTCCTACAATGAGCAGTTCTTC	CSAGGLGTRSYNEQFF
.	TRBJ2-4	.	TRBV9	TGTGCCAGCAGCGGCCTACAGGGTGGCATTCAGTACTTC	CASSGLQGGIQYF
.	TRBJ1-5	TRBD1	TRBV12-3/TRBV12-4	TGTGCCAGCAGTTTAAGGCCGGGGGCAGGGGGTGGGGGCAATCAGCCCCAGCATTTT	CASSLRPGAGGGGNQPQHF